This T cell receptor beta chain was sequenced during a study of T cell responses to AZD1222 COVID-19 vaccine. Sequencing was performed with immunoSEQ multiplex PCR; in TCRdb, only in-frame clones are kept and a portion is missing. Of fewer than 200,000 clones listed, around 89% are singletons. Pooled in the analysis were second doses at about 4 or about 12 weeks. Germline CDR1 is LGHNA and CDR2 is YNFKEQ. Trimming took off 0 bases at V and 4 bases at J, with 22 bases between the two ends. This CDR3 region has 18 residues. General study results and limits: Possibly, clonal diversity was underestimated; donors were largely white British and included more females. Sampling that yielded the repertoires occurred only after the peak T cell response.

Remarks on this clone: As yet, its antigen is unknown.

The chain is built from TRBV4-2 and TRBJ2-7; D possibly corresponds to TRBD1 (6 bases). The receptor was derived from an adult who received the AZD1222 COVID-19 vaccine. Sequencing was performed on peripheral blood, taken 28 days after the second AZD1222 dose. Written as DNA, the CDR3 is TGTGCCAGCAGCCAAGATCCACCGGAATACTTAGGGGGTTACGAGCAGTACTTC. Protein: CASSQDPPEYLGGYEQYF.